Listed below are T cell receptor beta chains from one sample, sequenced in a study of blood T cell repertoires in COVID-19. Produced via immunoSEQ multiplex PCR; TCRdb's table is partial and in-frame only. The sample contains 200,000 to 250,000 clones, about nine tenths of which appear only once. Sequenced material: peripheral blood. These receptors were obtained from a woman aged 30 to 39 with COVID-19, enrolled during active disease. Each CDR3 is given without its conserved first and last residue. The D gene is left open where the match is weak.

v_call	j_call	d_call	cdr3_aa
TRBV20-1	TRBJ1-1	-	SASKAGILNTEAF
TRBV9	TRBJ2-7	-	ASSQNTYEQY
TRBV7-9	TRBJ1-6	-	ASSRDRWGSPLH
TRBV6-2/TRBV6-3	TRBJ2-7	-	ASSYPTPTRGGYEQY
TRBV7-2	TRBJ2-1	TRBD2	ASSLGASGGYNEQF
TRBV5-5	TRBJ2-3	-	ASSLDRDPVLDTQY
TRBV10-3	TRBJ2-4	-	AISEARLENIQY
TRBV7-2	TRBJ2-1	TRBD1	ASSAGQGKYNEQF
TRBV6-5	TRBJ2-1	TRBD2	ASSYEAGWGNEQF
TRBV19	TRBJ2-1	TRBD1	ASRDRGGNEQF
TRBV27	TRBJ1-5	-	ASSRYNQPQH
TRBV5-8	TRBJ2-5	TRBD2	ASSLGLAGGQETQY
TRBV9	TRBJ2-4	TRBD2	ASSVAGGAKNIQY
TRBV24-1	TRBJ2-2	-	AGQGNTGELF
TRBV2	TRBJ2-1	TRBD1	ASSARWTGYNEQF
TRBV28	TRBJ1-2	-	ASSFRVGYGYT
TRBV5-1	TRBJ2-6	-	ASSPRALGLGGANVLT